Listed below are T cell receptor beta chains from one sample, sequenced in a study of vaccination effects on CD4 cells after COVID-19. The repertoire was sequenced with immunoSEQ multiplex PCR; TCRdb's copy has only in-frame clones and lacks some. Counted here are around 30,000 clones, approximately 65% occurring once; the ten biggest clones make up less than 10%. Which antigens these TCRs recognize remains unknown. The sequences come from CD4+ T cells from PBMCs cultured without peptide, collected before COVID-19 vaccination. These receptors were taken from a human donor who received a COVID-19 vaccine. Both conserved end residues are part of each CDR3. The D gene is left open where the match is weak. The size of a clone is reported for some rows only, either as once, few or many, or as a class for expanded clones.

D gene: TRBD1
J gene: TRBJ2-6
V gene: TRBV11-2
clone size: once
CDR3 DNA: TGTGCCAGCAGCCCTCGGACAGGCTCTGGGGCCAACGTCCTGACTTTC
CDR3 protein: CASSPRTGSGANVLTF

D gene: TRBD2
J gene: TRBJ2-2
V gene: TRBV18
clone size: -
CDR3 DNA: TGTGCCAGCTCACCGGATCCACTAGCGGGAGTACGAAACACCGGGGAGCTGTTTTTT
CDR3 protein: CASSPDPLAGVRNTGELFF

D gene: -
J gene: TRBJ1-5
V gene: TRBV6-5
clone size: -
CDR3 DNA: TGTGCCAGCATGGTTGGGGCGGGGGGCAATCAGCCCCAGCATTTT
CDR3 protein: CASMVGAGGNQPQHF

D gene: -
J gene: TRBJ2-7
V gene: TRBV18
clone size: -
CDR3 DNA: TGTGCCAGCTCACAGGGGCCCGAGCAGTACTTC
CDR3 protein: CASSQGPEQYF

D gene: TRBD1
J gene: TRBJ1-2
V gene: TRBV27
clone size: few
CDR3 DNA: TGTGCCAGCACTCCCAGGACAGGCTCCCCTGATGGCTACACCTTC
CDR3 protein: CASTPRTGSPDGYTF

D gene: TRBD2
J gene: TRBJ2-1
V gene: TRBV19
clone size: medium-sized
CDR3 DNA: TGTGCCAGTAGTATAGAAGGACGGGAGGGTGTGTACAATGAGCAGTTCTTC
CDR3 protein: CASSIEGREGVYNEQFF

D gene: -
J gene: TRBJ1-1
V gene: TRBV5-1
clone size: -
CDR3 DNA: TGCGCCAGCACAAGCGGTGAAGAGAACACTGAAGCTTTCTTT
CDR3 protein: CASTSGEENTEAFF

D gene: TRBD2
J gene: TRBJ2-5
V gene: TRBV7-7
clone size: -
CDR3 DNA: TGTGCCAGCAGCTTGGGAGGGCCCCTCGGTGAGACCCAGTACTTC
CDR3 protein: CASSLGGPLGETQYF

D gene: TRBD2
J gene: TRBJ2-3
V gene: TRBV4-2
clone size: -
CDR3 DNA: TGTGCCAGCAGCCAAGAGCAGCGGGGGGGTCCAGATACGCAGTATTTT
CDR3 protein: CASSQEQRGGPDTQYF

D gene: TRBD1
J gene: TRBJ1-5
V gene: TRBV2
clone size: -
CDR3 DNA: TGTGCCAGCAGTGCCTCAAGGGGGCATCAGCCCCAGCATTTT
CDR3 protein: CASSASRGHQPQHF

D gene: TRBD1
J gene: TRBJ2-7
V gene: TRBV4-1
clone size: -
CDR3 DNA: TGCGCCAGCAGCCAAGGGACAGGGACCGGCGAGCAGTACTTC
CDR3 protein: CASSQGTGTGEQYF

D gene: TRBD1
J gene: TRBJ1-5
V gene: TRBV5-6
clone size: -
CDR3 DNA: TGTGCCAGCAGCTTGTGGCGACAGGGAAGAGATCAGCCCCAGCATTTT
CDR3 protein: CASSLWRQGRDQPQHF

D gene: TRBD2
J gene: TRBJ2-6
V gene: TRBV4-2
clone size: -
CDR3 DNA: TGTGCCAGCAGCCAAGATCCTGCGGGGGGTGGGGCCAACGTCCTGACTTTC
CDR3 protein: CASSQDPAGGGANVLTF

D gene: -
J gene: TRBJ2-3
V gene: TRBV6-5
clone size: -
CDR3 DNA: TGTGCCAGCATCCAGGCAGGAAGCACAGATACGCAGTATTTT
CDR3 protein: CASIQAGSTDTQYF

D gene: -
J gene: TRBJ1-2
V gene: TRBV6-5
clone size: -
CDR3 DNA: TGTGCCAGCAGTTACTCCTGGACAGAACACTATGGCTACACCTTC
CDR3 protein: CASSYSWTEHYGYTF

D gene: TRBD1
J gene: TRBJ2-2
V gene: TRBV18
clone size: -
CDR3 DNA: TGTGCCAGCTCACCACGACAGGGGGTAACCGGGGAGCTGTTTTTT
CDR3 protein: CASSPRQGVTGELFF

D gene: -
J gene: TRBJ2-1
V gene: TRBV5-4
clone size: -
CDR3 DNA: TGTGCCAGCAGCTGGATGACTTCTAAGCAGTTCTTC
CDR3 protein: CASSWMTSKQFF

D gene: -
J gene: TRBJ2-1
V gene: TRBV7-9
clone size: -
CDR3 DNA: TGTGCCAGCAGCTCGCAGGGGACTACGGGGAATGAGCAGTTCTTC
CDR3 protein: CASSSQGTTGNEQFF

D gene: -
J gene: TRBJ2-3
V gene: TRBV4-1
clone size: -
CDR3 DNA: TGCGCCAGCAGCCAAGAAGCCTTTCAGGGGAGGGCCACTGGTACGCAGTATTTT
CDR3 protein: CASSQEAFQGRATGTQYF

D gene: TRBD1
J gene: TRBJ2-3
V gene: TRBV7-9
clone size: few
CDR3 DNA: TGTGCCAGCAGCTTCGGACAGGGCGGAGATACGCAGTATTTT
CDR3 protein: CASSFGQGGDTQYF

D gene: -
J gene: TRBJ2-4
V gene: TRBV19
clone size: -
CDR3 DNA: TGTGCCAGTAGTCCGCGTGGGACCGCTTTAGCCAAAAACATTCAGTACTTC
CDR3 protein: CASSPRGTALAKNIQYF

D gene: -
J gene: TRBJ2-7
V gene: TRBV10-3
clone size: -
CDR3 DNA: TGTGCCATCAGTGATGGACTCAGGGACTACGAGCAGTACTTC
CDR3 protein: CAISDGLRDYEQYF

D gene: TRBD1
J gene: TRBJ1-4
V gene: TRBV14
clone size: few
CDR3 DNA: TGTGCCAGCAGCAACACAGGGGCGAGGAAACTGTTTTTT
CDR3 protein: CASSNTGARKLFF

D gene: TRBD2
J gene: TRBJ2-1
V gene: TRBV12-5
clone size: few
CDR3 DNA: TGTGCTAGTGGTTTGGTGGCTAGCGGAAACAATGAGCAGTTCTTC
CDR3 protein: CASGLVASGNNEQFF

D gene: TRBD1
J gene: TRBJ1-2
V gene: TRBV19
clone size: -
CDR3 DNA: TGTGCCAGTAGTCACCGCACAGGGGACGCCACCTTC
CDR3 protein: CASSHRTGDATF

D gene: TRBD1
J gene: TRBJ2-2
V gene: TRBV3-1/TRBV3-2
clone size: -
CDR3 DNA: TGTGCCAGCAGCCAGGGTCAGGGGGCTTCCACCGGGGAGCTGTTTTTT
CDR3 protein: CASSQGQGASTGELFF

D gene: -
J gene: TRBJ2-2
V gene: TRBV2
clone size: few
CDR3 DNA: TGTGCCAGCAGCAAGGGAAACACCGGGGAGCTGTTTTTT
CDR3 protein: CASSKGNTGELFF

D gene: TRBD1
J gene: TRBJ2-7
V gene: TRBV6-5
clone size: -
CDR3 DNA: TGTGCCAGCAGGCCCACAGGGGCCTACGAGCAGTACTTC
CDR3 protein: CASRPTGAYEQYF

D gene: TRBD1
J gene: TRBJ1-6
V gene: TRBV5-6
clone size: few
CDR3 DNA: TGTGCCAGCAGCCCAGGGGACAGAAATTCACCCCTCCACTTT
CDR3 protein: CASSPGDRNSPLHF

D gene: -
J gene: TRBJ1-1
V gene: TRBV29-1
clone size: -
CDR3 DNA: TGCAGCGGTCAGACAGGATCGAACACTGAAGCTTTCTTT
CDR3 protein: CSGQTGSNTEAFF

D gene: -
J gene: TRBJ2-6
V gene: TRBV6-4
clone size: -
CDR3 DNA: TGTGCCAGTAAGTCCGCAGCCGGGGAGGGGGTAAGCTCTGGGGCCAACGTCCTGACTTTC
CDR3 protein: CASKSAAGEGVSSGANVLTF

D gene: -
J gene: TRBJ1-1
V gene: TRBV27
clone size: -
CDR3 DNA: TGTGCCAGCAGTGCTTACTCAAGGGAGATGAACACTGAAGCTTTCTTT
CDR3 protein: CASSAYSREMNTEAFF

D gene: -
J gene: TRBJ2-1
V gene: TRBV12-3/TRBV12-4
clone size: -
CDR3 DNA: TGTGCCAGCAGCCAGATCGATGAGCAGTTCTTC
CDR3 protein: CASSQIDEQFF

D gene: TRBD2
J gene: TRBJ2-1
V gene: TRBV10-1
clone size: -
CDR3 DNA: TGCGCCAGCAGTGAGTGGCGGGAGAGGGGCAATGAGCAGTTCTTC
CDR3 protein: CASSEWRERGNEQFF

D gene: -
J gene: TRBJ2-2
V gene: TRBV6-5
clone size: -
CDR3 DNA: TGTGCCAGCAACCTCCGCAGAGACACCGGGGAGCTGTTTTTT
CDR3 protein: CASNLRRDTGELFF

D gene: -
J gene: TRBJ1-4
V gene: TRBV5-1
clone size: -
CDR3 DNA: TGCGCCAGCAGCTTGGGGACGACGGTAGCCTCTAATGAAAAACTGTTTTTT
CDR3 protein: CASSLGTTVASNEKLFF

D gene: TRBD2
J gene: TRBJ2-1
V gene: TRBV5-3
clone size: -
CDR3 DNA: TGTGCCAGAAGACCCGGACTAGCGGACGTCCATGAGCAGTTCTTC
CDR3 protein: CARRPGLADVHEQFF

D gene: -
J gene: TRBJ2-3
V gene: TRBV2
clone size: few
CDR3 DNA: TGTGCCAGCAGAAACACAGATACGCAGTATTTT
CDR3 protein: CASRNTDTQYF

D gene: -
J gene: TRBJ2-6
V gene: TRBV7-9
clone size: -
CDR3 DNA: TGTGCCAGCAGCTATACCCCCTTGGGGGCCAACGTCCTGACTTTC
CDR3 protein: CASSYTPLGANVLTF

D gene: -
J gene: TRBJ2-5
V gene: TRBV18
clone size: -
CDR3 DNA: TGTGCCAGCTCACCAAGGTCCGCGTACCAAGAGACCCAGTACTTC
CDR3 protein: CASSPRSAYQETQYF

D gene: -
J gene: TRBJ1-3
V gene: TRBV18
clone size: -
CDR3 DNA: TGTGCCAGCTCCCAGGGCCCTGGGAGTGCAGGAAACACCATATATTTT
CDR3 protein: CASSQGPGSAGNTIYF

D gene: -
J gene: TRBJ1-6
V gene: TRBV15
clone size: -
CDR3 DNA: TGTGCCACCAGTACGAGCTCCTATAATTCACCCCTCCACTTT
CDR3 protein: CATSTSSYNSPLHF

D gene: TRBD2
J gene: TRBJ2-6
V gene: TRBV7-6
clone size: -
CDR3 DNA: TGTGCCAGCAGCCTCGGGACTAGCGGGAGTTCTGGGGCCAACGTCCTGACTTTC
CDR3 protein: CASSLGTSGSSGANVLTF

D gene: -
J gene: TRBJ2-3
V gene: TRBV2
clone size: -
CDR3 DNA: TGTGCCAGCGTACAGGGTGGGAGCACAGATACGCAGTATTTT
CDR3 protein: CASVQGGSTDTQYF

D gene: -
J gene: TRBJ1-3
V gene: TRBV18
clone size: once
CDR3 DNA: TGTGCCAGCTCACCCCGGGATCCAGCCTTGAGCGGAAACACCATATATTTT
CDR3 protein: CASSPRDPALSGNTIYF